These 27 T cell receptor beta chains share one sample of origin, sequenced in a study of T cell responses to AZD1222 COVID-19 vaccine. Clones were sequenced by immunoSEQ multiplex PCR, and TCRdb holds only the in-frame ones, with some missing. Of some 190,000 clones in the sample, about 93% were seen once. The source material was peripheral blood, sampled 28 days after the second AZD1222 dose. Receptor source: an adult who received the AZD1222 COVID-19 vaccine.

This chain connects TRBV5-5 to TRBJ2-7; TRBD1 aligns across 7 bases. With V trimmed by 5 bases and J by 3 bases, 14 bases remained unmatched. The CDR3 covers 16 residues. In germline, CDR1 is SGHKS, CDR2 YYEKEE (reference sequence). This CDR3 reads CASRRTPGQNLYEQYF. In nucleotides, the CDR3 is TGTGCCAGCAGACGGACGCCGGGACAGAATCTCTACGAGCAGTACTTC.

CDR3 region: CASSQEGLFSGGTNTGELFF. The CDR3 DNA follows: TGCGCCAGCAGCCAAGAGGGTTTGTTTAGCGGGGGGACGAACACCGGGGAGCTGTTTTTT. The chain has TRBV4-3 and TRBJ2-2, with 10 bases lining up with TRBD2. Germline loops: CDR1 LGHNA, CDR2 YSLEER. This CDR3 has 20 residues. V was pared by 0 bases and J by 0 bases, with 10 bases of the junction left unmatched.

The V and J genes are TRBV5-1 and TRBJ2-7, with 10 nucleotides matching TRBD2. This CDR3 has 16 amino acids. CDR1 SGHRS and CDR2 YFSETQ come from the germline V gene. The J segment lost 6 bases and the V segment lost 4 bases, leaving 13 bases of the junction unmatched. In nucleotides, the CDR3 is TGCGCCAGCAGCAGGGGGTCTCTAGCGGGAGAGGGCGAGCAGTACTTC. It codes for CASSRGSLAGEGEQYF.

The J gene is TRBJ2-3, the V gene TRBV7-2; unclear D gene. Germline loops: CDR1 SGHTA, CDR2 FQGNSA. This CDR3 is 15 amino acids long. With 4 bases removed from V and 2 bases from J, the gap between germline ends came to 13 bases. CDR3 in DNA: TGTGCCAGCAGCTCTGCTAGTACCTACACAGATACGCAGTATTTT. Its protein product is CASSSASTYTDTQYF.

The CDR3 nucleotides read TGTGCCAGCATTTACAGGGGGAACACTGAAGCTTTCTTT. This translates into CASIYRGNTEAFF. The V call is TRBV28, the J call TRBJ1-1; 7 bases fit TRBD1. The CDR3 has 13 residues. Germline V gives CDR1 MDHEN, CDR2 SYDVKM. V lost 7 bases to trimming and J lost 1 base; unmatched junction nucleotides: 3.

This clone was detected once. The CDR3 DNA follows: TGCGCCAGCAGCCGAGGGACTAGCCTAAAAGAGACCCAGTACTTC. This gives the protein CASSRGTSLKETQYF. V and J are TRBV4-1 and TRBJ2-5; 9 bases fit TRBD2. The CDR3 runs 15 residues. Trimming took 4 bases from V and 3 from J; bases not matched to a gene: 6. CDR1 and CDR2 from the germline V gene are MGHRA and YSYEKL.

This chain connects TRBV3-1 (or the pseudogene TRBV3-2) to TRBJ2-2; 9 bases are shared with TRBD2. Per the germline V gene, CDR1 is LGHDT and CDR2 is YNNKEL (reference sequence). The trim removed 1 base at V and 7 bases at J, leaving 10 bases unmatched. This CDR3 region has 17 residues. This CDR3 is CASSQALGVAGDGELFF. The CDR3 bases are TGTGCCAGCAGCCAAGCCCTGGGGGTAGCGGGAGACGGGGAGCTGTTTTTT.

The V and J genes are TRBV5-6 and TRBJ2-7; D is perhaps TRBD2 (6 bases). This CDR3 is 14 amino acids long. V was shortened by 3 bases and J by 3 bases, with 13 bases between the two germline ends. Germline CDR1 is SGHDT and CDR2 is YYEEEE. CDR3 sequence reads: CASSSGLLDYEQYF. The CDR3 DNA is TGTGCCAGCAGCTCGGGACTCCTTGACTACGAGCAGTACTTC.

The chain employs TRBV9 and TRBJ2-2, with D unresolved. Germline lookup yields CDR1 SGDLS and CDR2 YYNGEE. The CDR3 totals 12 residues. Trimming removed 1 base from V and 10 bases from J, with 8 bases in between. CDR3 residues: CASSVSMEELFF. The CDR3 region has the DNA TGTGCCAGCAGCGTATCAATGGAGGAGCTGTTTTTT.

Only one count was recorded for this clone. The chain uses TRBV19 and TRBJ2-1, with 9 bases fitting TRBD2. V trimming: 3 bases; J trimming: 3 bases; junction bases outside the gene matches: 3. This CDR3 has 15 residues. CDR1 and CDR2 (germline): LNHDA, SQIVND (reference sequence). CDR3 loop: CASSITSGFYNEQFF. The CDR3 coding sequence is TGTGCCAGTAGTATTACTAGCGGGTTCTACAATGAGCAGTTCTTC.

The chain combines TRBV20-1 with TRBJ1-1, with D possibly being TRBD1 (5 bases). V gave up 3 bases and J gave up 4 bases, with 15 bases separating them. This CDR3 comprises 14 residues. Germline loops: CDR1 DFQATT, CDR2 SNEGSKA (reference sequence). CDR3: CSASRGLVGTEAFF. The CDR3 DNA reads as TGCAGTGCTAGTAGGGGTTTGGTTGGCACTGAAGCTTTCTTT.

This chain uses TRBV7-3 with TRBJ1-1; 9 bases match TRBD1. V was pared by 5 bases and J by 8 bases, with 12 bases of the junction left unmatched. Germline V lookup: CDR1 SGHTA, CDR2 FQGTGA. The CDR3 consists of 15 residues. The CDR3 sequence is CASSRFSDRGEEAFF. The DNA for the CDR3 is TGTGCCAGCAGCCGATTTTCGGACAGGGGCGAGGAAGCTTTCTTT.

This chain uses TRBV12-3 or TRBV12-4 with TRBJ2-5; no reliable D call. Trimming left V 3 bases short and J 7 bases short, with 9 bases between. This CDR3 region has 12 residues. The CDR3 region is CASSLSVGTQYF. In DNA form, the CDR3 reads TGTGCCAGCAGTTTGTCGGTTGGGACCCAGTACTTC.

The chain recombines TRBV27 with TRBJ1-4, with TRBD1 as a possible D gene (5 bases). The CDR3 contains 15 residues. V dropped 5 bases and J dropped 2 bases, with 12 bases sitting between them. The germline V gene has CDR1 MNHEY and CDR2 SMNVEV (reference sequence). The CDR3, as DNA: TGTGCCAGCAGTCTAGGCCCAGGGACTAATGAAAAACTGTTTTTT. Its translation: CASSLGPGTNEKLFF.

The rearrangement links TRBV10-3 to TRBJ2-7; D possibly corresponds to TRBD2 (6 bases). The CDR3 totals 13 residues. Trimming left V 8 bases short and J 4 bases short, with 15 bases between. Germline assignment: CDR1 ENHRY and CDR2 SYGVKD. The CDR3 loop is CAIRAGPQYEQYF. DNA for the CDR3: TGTGCCATCCGTGCGGGACCGCAATACGAGCAGTACTTC.

The chain links TRBV12-3 or TRBV12-4 to TRBJ2-5; D not resolved. The CDR3 extends over 13 amino acids. The V end was cut by 2 bases, the J end by 2 bases, with 6 bases between. Here the CDR3 reads CASSLQQQETQYF. CDR3 bases: TGTGCCAGCAGTTTACAACAGCAAGAGACCCAGTACTTC.

The genes are TRBV5-6 and TRBJ1-2; TRBD1 is a possible D gene (6 bases). Germline V gene lookup returns CDR1 SGHDT and CDR2 YYEEEE. The CDR3 loop spans 14 amino acids. The V gene lost 0 bases and the J gene lost 8 bases, with 14 bases spanning the gap. The CDR3 loop reads CASSLGAGAGGYTF. The CDR3 DNA sequence: TGTGCCAGCAGCTTGGGGGCAGGGGCGGGCGGCTACACCTTC.

The CDR3 DNA reads TGTGCCAGCAGCCCAGGGAGGGGTGAGCAGTACTTC. As protein: CASSPGRGEQYF. This chain connects TRBV7-3 to TRBJ2-7; 7 bases align to TRBD2. The germline V gene encodes CDR1 SGHTA and CDR2 FQGTGA. The CDR3 has 12 amino acids. Unmatched junction bases numbered 5, after V lost 5 bases and J lost 7 bases. Variable domain in full (rest from reference TRBV7-3 and TRBJ2-7): GAGVSQTPSNKVTEKGKYVELRCDPISGHTALYWYRQSLGQGPEFLIYFQGTGAADDSGLPNDRFFAVRPEGSVSTLKIQRTERGDSAVYLCASSPGRGEQYFGPGTRLTVT.

The chain couples TRBV15 to TRBJ2-3, with 12 bases matching TRBD2. Germline CDR1 is LNHNV and CDR2 is YYDKDF (reference sequence). CDR3 size: 18 residues. With V trimmed by 1 base and J by 0 bases, 5 bases remained unmatched. The CDR3 reads CATSRVASGRGSTDTQYF. As DNA, the CDR3 is TGTGCCACCAGCAGAGTGGCTAGCGGGAGGGGAAGCACAGATACGCAGTATTTT.

The V call is TRBV5-1, the J call TRBJ1-6; 9 bases align to TRBD1. V lost 4 bases to trimming and J lost 7 bases; unmatched junction nucleotides: 3. CDR1 SGHRS and CDR2 YFSETQ come from the germline V gene. The CDR3 spans 14 residues. CDR3 nucleotide sequence: TGCGCCAGCAGCGGCGGACAGGGGAATTCACCCCTCCACTTT. Encoded protein: CASSGGQGNSPLHF.

The chain recombines TRBV2 with TRBJ1-2, with 7 bases matching TRBD1. Trimming cost V 0 bases and J 4 bases; bases outside gene matches: 2. The CDR3 is 14 amino acids. Germline V gives CDR1 SNHLY, CDR2 FYNNEI. The CDR3 nucleotides read TGTGCCAGCAGTGAAGCGGGACAGAGCTATGGCTACACCTTC. Translating gives CASSEAGQSYGYTF.

In nucleotides, the CDR3 is TGTGCCAGCAGCCGGACAGTCACCTATAATTCACCCCTCCACTTT. It encodes CASSRTVTYNSPLHF. The genes are TRBV11-2 and TRBJ1-6; maybe TRBD1 (6 bases). Germline-derived CDR1 and CDR2 are SGHAT and FQNNGV. The CDR3 sequence is 15 residues long. The germline V and J ends were trimmed by 5 bases and 2 bases, with 10 bases remaining between them.

Only one count was recorded for this clone. The rearrangement links TRBV2 to TRBJ2-3; the D gene is possibly TRBD2 (6 bases). This CDR3 has 15 amino acids. Trimming took off 8 bases at V and 1 base at J, with 16 bases between the two ends. The germline CDR1 and CDR2 sequences are SNHLY and FYNNEI. The CDR3 DNA reads TGTGCCAGCTGCACTAGCCGGCGGGGCACAGATACGCAGTATTTT. Its protein product is CASCTSRRGTDTQYF.

The rearrangement links TRBV2 to TRBJ2-2; 9 bases are shared with TRBD1. The ends lost 4 bases at V and 5 bases at J; junction bases unmatched: 5. CDR1 is SNHLY and CDR2 is FYNNEI in the germline V gene. CDR3 length equals 15 residues. In DNA, the CDR3 is TGTGCCAGCAGTGCCGGGACAGGGAGTACCGGGGAGCTGTTTTTT. This sequence encodes CASSAGTGSTGELFF.

The V call is TRBV28, the J call TRBJ1-3; D is unclear. The V and J ends lost 3 bases and 0 bases respectively, with 3 bases between them. This CDR3 contains 13 residues. Germline CDR1 reads MDHEN; CDR2 reads SYDVKM. This chain's CDR3 is CASSFSSGNTIYF. CDR3 nucleotides: TGTGCCAGCAGTTTCAGCTCTGGAAACACCATATATTTT. The full variable domain, completed using reference TRBV28 and TRBJ1-3, is DVKVTQSSRYLVKRTGEKVFLECVQDMDHENMFWYRQDPGLGLRLIYFSYDVKMKEKGDIPEGYSVSREKKERFSLILESASTNQTSMYLCASSFSSGNTIYFGEGSWLTVV.

The chain has TRBV3-1 (or the pseudogene TRBV3-2) and TRBJ1-1; D remains unclear. Per germline, CDR1 LGHDT and CDR2 YNNKEL (reference sequence). Deletions cut 5 bases from V and 6 bases from J, with 7 bases between. CDR3 length: 11 residues. Here the CDR3 reads CASSKGSEAFF. CDR3 coding DNA: TGTGCCAGCAGCAAAGGCTCTGAAGCTTTCTTT.

This clone was counted a single time. V and J are TRBV10-2 and TRBJ1-6, with D unclear. This CDR3 region has 16 residues. The germline V and J ends were trimmed by 7 bases and 0 bases, with 13 bases remaining between them. The germline gives CDR1 WSHSY, CDR2 SAAADI. CDR3 coding DNA: TGCGCCAGCACAAGCATGGGGAGCTCCTATAATTCACCCCTCCACTTT. Its protein is CASTSMGSSYNSPLHF.